This T cell receptor (beta chain) is from a study of shared clonotypes between healthy human individuals (TCRdb year 2020). With respect to the entire study: A few men and a couple of women, aged 18 to 49 years, made up the cohort. Each donor's leukapheresis produced roughly between roughly 0.85 and 10 billion PBMCs. Libraries were prepared and TCR repertoires were sequenced by different laboratories using diverse techniques, in order to increase sequencing depth and limit assay-specific biases. Blood TCR repertoires of several healthy adults were deeply sequenced to estimate repertoire size and the extent of clonotype sharing between individuals. For each donor, CD4 naive and CD4 memory were each run on three plates, CD8 naive on two plates, and CD8 memory on one plate. Broader findings and caveats from the paper: When a handful of donors were compared, the shared fraction of clonotypes was 5% to 6.5% for naive CD4, roughly 3.3% for naive CD8, 2.3% for memory CD4, and about 0.36% for memory CD8. Naive subsets generally had larger estimated clonotype richness than memory subsets. Even with the large sequencing depth, rarefaction of the sorted-subset datasets indicated that sequencing was incomplete. Pairwise subsampling indicated that sequencing depth was expected to affect the degree of clonotype sharing among donors. Sampling was restricted to blood, and TCR repertoires in tissues likely differ from the TCR repertoires found in blood. Higher generation probabilities were observed for clonotypes shared by all four sorted-subset donors than for non-shared clonotypes. Because the study included only a small number of donors, the genetic and exposure-history diversity represented was limited.

V lost 2 bases and J lost 7 bases; the stretch between them is 15 bases long. Taken from the germline V gene (reference sequence), the CDR1 and CDR2 loops are SEHNR and FQNEAQ. The CDR3 covers 14 residues, taking in both the cysteine and the phenylalanine. The CDR3 DNA has 42 bases and is translated from base 1. CD8 naive samples were CD45RO-negative cells positively selected for CCR7, giving a CD45RA+CCR7+ population that excluded TemRA cells. Donors were healthy HIV-negative adults with no recently reported acute infections or vaccinations. Only Caucasian adults living in Nashville, Tennessee, USA were represented among the donors. After blood collection by leukapheresis, PBMCs were isolated using Ficoll-Histopaque density gradient centrifugation and then cryopreserved in the vapor phase of liquid nitrogen. Analytical flow cytometry was used to check the purity and quantity of every magnetically sorted T cell population. Each sorted fraction had its genomic DNA isolated and then quantified by UV absorbance on a Nanodrop 2000c.

Concerning this clone itself: Its antigen has not been determined. The sample holds no much larger clone one base away, and base qualities are not on file.

TCR CDR3 regions were amplified from genomic DNA by multiplex PCR using the deep immunoSEQ assay. For each cell subset, the extracted genomic DNA was distributed evenly across all wells of several immunoSEQ 96-well plates, and each plate served as one replicate. For sorted subsets, about 220 ng of genomic DNA, equivalent to about 30,000 T cell genomes, went into each replicate PCR. Purified libraries were quantified with a Qubit 3.0 fluorometer, sized on a Bioanalyzer 2100, and re-quantified with the KAPA Library Quantification kit. Each immunoSEQ 96-well plate was sequenced on its own single-read 150-cycle Illumina NextSeq 550 flow cell. The authors processed their data as follows. Because only junctional sequences without quality scores were contained in the immunoSEQ output, filtering matching that applied to full-length reads could not be performed. Sequences were annotated with PyIR, a Python wrapper for IgBLAST v1.9, using IMGT germline references to assign V/J genes and CDR3. Reads were removed for weak V/J assignments (E-value above 1e-6), missing CDR3, stop codons, out-of-frame junctions, or ambiguous translated residues. A V3J clonotype was defined by an identical inferred V gene, J gene, and CDR3 amino acid sequence. The percentage overlap between two repertoires was calculated by dividing the number of shared unique clonotypes by the size of the smaller repertoire. RTK rarefaction, the Chao1 estimator, and Recon v2.1 estimates of unobserved clonotypes were used to assess repertoire richness. Generation probabilities were computed with OLGA for all TCRbeta clonotypes obtained by the gDNA method from a few donors. TCRdb carries this immuneACCESS record with in-frame sequences only. Its versions omit some clonotypes, under half of them owing to an unresolved V gene in the studies checked, with the rest unexplained. V and J calls and clone size come straight from that table; D and trimming were deduced from the DNA. Present in this sample are some 2 million clones, 85% to 95% of which were seen just once. Together, the top ten hold less than 1.5% of the sample.

The sequenced material came from naive CD8+ T cells sorted from blood. The intended sense of this specimen's cell subset or site label: CD45RA+CCR7+. This chain joins TRBV7-9 to TRBJ2-7, and the D gene may be TRBD2, 5 bases matching. The receptor was derived from a young man in good health. The CDR3 loop reads CASSLSETPGEQYF. The DNA sequence is as follows: TGTGCCAGCAGCTTATCGGAAACTCCGGGGGAGCAGTACTTC.